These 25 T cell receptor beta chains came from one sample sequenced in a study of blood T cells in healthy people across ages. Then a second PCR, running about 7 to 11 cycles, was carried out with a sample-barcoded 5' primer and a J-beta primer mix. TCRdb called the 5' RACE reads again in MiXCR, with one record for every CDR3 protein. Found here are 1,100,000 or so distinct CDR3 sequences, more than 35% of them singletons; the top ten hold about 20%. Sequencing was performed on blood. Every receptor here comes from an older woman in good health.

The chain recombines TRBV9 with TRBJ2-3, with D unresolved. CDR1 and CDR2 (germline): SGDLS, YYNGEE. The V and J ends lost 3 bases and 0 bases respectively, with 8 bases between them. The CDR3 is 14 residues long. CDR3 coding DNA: TGTGCCAGCAGCGCCCAGACTAGCACAGATACGCAGTATTTT. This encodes CASSAQTSTDTQYF.

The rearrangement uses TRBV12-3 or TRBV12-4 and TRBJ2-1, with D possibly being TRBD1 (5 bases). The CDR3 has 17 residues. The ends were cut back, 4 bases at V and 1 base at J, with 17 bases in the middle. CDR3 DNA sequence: TGTGCCAGCAGTTACCCCACAGACAGCTTATCCTACAATGAGCAGTTCTTC. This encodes CASSYPTDSLSYNEQFF.

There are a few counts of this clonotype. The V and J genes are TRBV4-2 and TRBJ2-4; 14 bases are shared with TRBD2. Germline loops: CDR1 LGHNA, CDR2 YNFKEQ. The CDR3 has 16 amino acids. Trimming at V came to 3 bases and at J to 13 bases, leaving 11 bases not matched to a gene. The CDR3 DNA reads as TGTGCCAGCAGCCAGGACCTAAGACTAGCGGGAGGGGAGCAGTACTTC. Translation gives CASSQDLRLAGGEQYF.

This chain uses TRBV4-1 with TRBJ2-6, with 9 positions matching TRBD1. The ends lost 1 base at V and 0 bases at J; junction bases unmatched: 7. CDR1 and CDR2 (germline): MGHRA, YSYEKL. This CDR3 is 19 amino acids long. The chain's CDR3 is CASSQGGTGKVSGANVLTF. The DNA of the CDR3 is TGCGCCAGCAGCCAAGGGGGGACAGGGAAAGTCTCTGGGGCCAACGTCCTGACTTTC.

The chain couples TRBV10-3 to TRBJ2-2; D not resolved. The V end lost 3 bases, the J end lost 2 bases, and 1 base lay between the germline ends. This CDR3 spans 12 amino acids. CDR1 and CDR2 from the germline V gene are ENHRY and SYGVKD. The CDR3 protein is CAISENTGELFF. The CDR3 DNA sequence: TGTGCCATCAGTGAAAACACCGGGGAGCTGTTTTTT.

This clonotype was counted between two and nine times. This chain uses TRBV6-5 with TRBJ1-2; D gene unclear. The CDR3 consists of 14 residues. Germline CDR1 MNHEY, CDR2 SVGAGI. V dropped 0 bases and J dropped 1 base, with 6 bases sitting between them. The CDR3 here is CASSYSEGNYGYTF. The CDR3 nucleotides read TGTGCCAGCAGTTACTCCGAGGGTAACTATGGCTACACCTTC.

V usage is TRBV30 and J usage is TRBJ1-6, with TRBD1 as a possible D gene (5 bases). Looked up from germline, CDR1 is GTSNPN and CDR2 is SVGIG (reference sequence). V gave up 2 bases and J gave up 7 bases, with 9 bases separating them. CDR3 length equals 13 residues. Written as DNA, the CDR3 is TGTGCCTGGAGTATGGGGGACAATTCACCCCTCCACTTT. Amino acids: CAWSMGDNSPLHF. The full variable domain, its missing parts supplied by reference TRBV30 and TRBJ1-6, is SQTIHQWPATLVQPVGSPLSLECTVEGTSNPNLYWYRQAAGRGLQLLFYSVGIGQISSEVPQNLSASRPQDRQFILSSKKLLLSDSGFYLCAWSMGDNSPLHFGNGTRLTVT.

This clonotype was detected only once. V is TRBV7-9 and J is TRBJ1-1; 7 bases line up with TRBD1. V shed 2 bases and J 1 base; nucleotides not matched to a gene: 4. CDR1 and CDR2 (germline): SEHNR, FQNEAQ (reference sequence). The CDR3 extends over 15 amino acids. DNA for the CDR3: TGTGCCAGCAGCTTACGCAGGGGGGCGAACACTGAAGCTTTCTTT. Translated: CASSLRRGANTEAFF.

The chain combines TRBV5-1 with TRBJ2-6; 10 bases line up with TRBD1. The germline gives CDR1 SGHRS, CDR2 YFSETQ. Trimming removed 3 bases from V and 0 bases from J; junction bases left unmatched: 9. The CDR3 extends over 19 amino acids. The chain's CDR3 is CASSSLRDRGFSGANVLTF. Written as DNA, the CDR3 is TGCGCCAGCAGCTCACTCCGGGACAGGGGTTTCTCTGGGGCCAACGTCCTGACTTTC.

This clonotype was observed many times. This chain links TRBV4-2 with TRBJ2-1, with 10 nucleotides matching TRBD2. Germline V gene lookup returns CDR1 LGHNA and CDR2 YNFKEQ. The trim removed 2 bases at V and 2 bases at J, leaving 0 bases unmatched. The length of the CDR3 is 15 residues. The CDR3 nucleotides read TGTGCCAGCAGCCAACTAGCGGGAGCCTACAATGAGCAGTTCTTC. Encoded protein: CASSQLAGAYNEQFF.

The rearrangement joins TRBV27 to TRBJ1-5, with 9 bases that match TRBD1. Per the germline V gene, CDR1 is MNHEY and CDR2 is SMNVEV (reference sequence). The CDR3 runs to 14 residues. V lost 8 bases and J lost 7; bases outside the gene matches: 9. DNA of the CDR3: TGTGCCAGCGCCAGGGACAGGGCTTACCAGCCCCAGCATTTT. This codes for CASARDRAYQPQHF.

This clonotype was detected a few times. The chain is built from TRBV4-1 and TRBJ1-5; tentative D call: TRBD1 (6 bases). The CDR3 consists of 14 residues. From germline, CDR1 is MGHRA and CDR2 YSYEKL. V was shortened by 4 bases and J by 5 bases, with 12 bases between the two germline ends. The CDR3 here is CASSPRDTYQPQHF. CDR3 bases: TGCGCCAGCAGCCCCCGGGACACCTATCAGCCCCAGCATTTT.

CDR3 DNA sequence: TGTGCCAGCAGTTTTCTAGCGTACACAGATACGCAGTATTTT. Protein product: CASSFLAYTDTQYF. The V gene is TRBV27, the J gene TRBJ2-3; TRBD2 is a possible D gene (6 bases). Trimming pared 3 bases from V and 2 bases from J, leaving 9 bases between. The CDR3 loop spans 14 amino acids. Germline CDR1 is MNHEY and CDR2 is SMNVEV (reference sequence).

CDR3 in DNA: TGTGCCATCAGTGAGTCGTTGAGCGGGAGTGCGGGGGGTGAGCAGTACTTC. It translates to CAISESLSGSAGGEQYF. The V call is TRBV10-3, the J call TRBJ2-7, with 8 bases matching TRBD2. CDR1 and CDR2 from the germline V gene are ENHRY and SYGVKD. Trimming at V came to 0 bases and at J to 7 bases, leaving 14 bases not matched to a gene. This CDR3 has 17 amino acids.

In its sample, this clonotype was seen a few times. Written as DNA, the CDR3 is TGTGCCAGCAGTTTAGCAGGGGGTCGGTATGGCTACACCTTC. It codes for CASSLAGGRYGYTF. The rearrangement links TRBV12-3 or TRBV12-4 to TRBJ1-2; weak D call: TRBD1 (6 bases). The CDR3 is 14 residues long. V shed 0 bases and J shed 5 bases, with 10 bases lying between them.

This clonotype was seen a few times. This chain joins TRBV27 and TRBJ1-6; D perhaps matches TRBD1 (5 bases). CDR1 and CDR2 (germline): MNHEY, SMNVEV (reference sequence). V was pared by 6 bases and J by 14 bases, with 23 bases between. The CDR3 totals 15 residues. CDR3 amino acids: CASRRGTALFGALHF. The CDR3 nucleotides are TGTGCCAGCAGGCGTGGGACGGCCTTATTCGGGGCCCTCCACTTT.

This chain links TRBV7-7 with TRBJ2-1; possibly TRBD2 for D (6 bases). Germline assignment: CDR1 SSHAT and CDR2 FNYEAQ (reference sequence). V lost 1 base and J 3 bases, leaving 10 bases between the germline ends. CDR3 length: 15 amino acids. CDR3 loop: CASSLGRDFYNEQFF. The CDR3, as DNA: TGTGCCAGCAGCTTAGGCCGGGACTTCTACAATGAGCAGTTCTTC.

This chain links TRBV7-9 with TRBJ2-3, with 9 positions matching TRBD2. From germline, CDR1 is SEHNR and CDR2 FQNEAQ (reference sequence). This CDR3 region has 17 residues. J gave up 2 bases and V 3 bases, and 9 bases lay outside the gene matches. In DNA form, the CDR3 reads TGTGCCAGCAGCTTCGGTTCGTTAGCGGGAGACACAGATACGCAGTATTTT. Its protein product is CASSFGSLAGDTDTQYF. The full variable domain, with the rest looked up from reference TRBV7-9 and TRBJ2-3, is DTGVSQNPRHKITKRGQNVTFRCDPISEHNRLYWYRQTLGQGPEFLTYFQNEAQLEKSRLLSDRFSAERPKGSFSTLEIQRTEQGDSAMYLCASSFGSLAGDTDTQYFGPGTRLTVL.

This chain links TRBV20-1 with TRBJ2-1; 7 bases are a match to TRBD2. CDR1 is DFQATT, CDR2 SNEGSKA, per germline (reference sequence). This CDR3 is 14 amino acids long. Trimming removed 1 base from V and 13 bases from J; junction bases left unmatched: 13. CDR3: CSARVGGGPGTQFF. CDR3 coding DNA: TGCAGTGCTAGAGTGGGGGGGGGACCCGGGACCCAGTTCTTC.

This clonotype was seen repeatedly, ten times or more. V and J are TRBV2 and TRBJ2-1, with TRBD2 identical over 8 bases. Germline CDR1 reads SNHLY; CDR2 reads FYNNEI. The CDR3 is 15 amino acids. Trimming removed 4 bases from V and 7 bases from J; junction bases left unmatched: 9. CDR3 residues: CASSVGLGLWNEQFF. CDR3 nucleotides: TGTGCCAGCAGTGTGGGACTAGGCCTTTGGAATGAGCAGTTCTTC.

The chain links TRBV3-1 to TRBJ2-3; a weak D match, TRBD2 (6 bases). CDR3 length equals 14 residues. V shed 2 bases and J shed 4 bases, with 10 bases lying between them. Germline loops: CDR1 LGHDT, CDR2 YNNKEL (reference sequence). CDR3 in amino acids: CASSQFGRPDTQYF. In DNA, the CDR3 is TGTGCCAGCAGCCAATTCGGGAGACCAGATACGCAGTATTTT.

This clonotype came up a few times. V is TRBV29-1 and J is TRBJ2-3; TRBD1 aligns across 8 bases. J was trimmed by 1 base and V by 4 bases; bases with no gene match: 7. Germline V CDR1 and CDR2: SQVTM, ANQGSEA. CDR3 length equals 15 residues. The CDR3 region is CSVGVRGQGTDTQYF. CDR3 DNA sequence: TGCAGCGTTGGGGTGAGGGGACAGGGCACAGATACGCAGTATTTT.

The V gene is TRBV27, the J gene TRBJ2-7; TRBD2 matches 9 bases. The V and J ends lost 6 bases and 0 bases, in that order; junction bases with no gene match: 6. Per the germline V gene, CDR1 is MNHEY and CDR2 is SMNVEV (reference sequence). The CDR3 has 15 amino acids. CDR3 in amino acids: CASSHGLAPSYEQYF. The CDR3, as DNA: TGTGCCAGCAGCCACGGACTAGCGCCCTCCTACGAGCAGTACTTC.

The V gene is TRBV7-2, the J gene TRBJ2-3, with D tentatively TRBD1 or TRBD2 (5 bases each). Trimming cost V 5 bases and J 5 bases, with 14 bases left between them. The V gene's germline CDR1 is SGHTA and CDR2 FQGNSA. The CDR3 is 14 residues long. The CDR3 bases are TGTGCCAGCAGCCCGGGACCCCCAGAAGATACGCAGTATTTT. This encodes CASSPGPPEDTQYF.

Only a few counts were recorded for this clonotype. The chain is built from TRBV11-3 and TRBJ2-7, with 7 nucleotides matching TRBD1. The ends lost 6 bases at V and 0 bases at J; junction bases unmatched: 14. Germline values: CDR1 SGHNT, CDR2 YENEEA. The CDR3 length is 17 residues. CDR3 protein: CASRTVAGTANSYEQYF. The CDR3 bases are TGTGCCAGCAGGACGGTGGCCGGGACAGCCAACTCCTACGAGCAGTACTTC.